This TCR beta chain is from a study of T cell repertoires in cytomegalovirus infection. Study summary: As its CMV epitopes, the study selected recently identified HLA-C-restricted and well-studied HLA-B-restricted targets. Study-level findings and limits: Identification of carriers of CMV plus the relevant HLA was achieved through cumulative public TCR beta family frequency. It was HLA-C-restricted CMV-specific TCR beta clonotypes that dominated the response ex vivo.

This clonotype appeared a few times. Its matching antigen is unknown. MiXCR was run by TCRdb on the reads, yielding one entry per CDR3 protein. Of 49,000 or so distinct CDR3 sequences listed, approximately 20% are singletons. The TCR sequence derives from a human donor in good health (CMV status not recorded). Some clones in this sample may be carry-over from other donors' samples. Sequencing was performed on CD8+ T cells from cultured PBMCs, taken from culture after CMV antigen stimulation.

The CDR3 sequence is CAISQATTDRGKNTQYF. CDR3 nucleotides: TGTGCCATCAGTCAAGCCACTACGGACAGGGGGAAAAATACGCAGTATTTT. The V gene is TRBV10-3, the J gene TRBJ2-3; the match to TRBD1 covers 10 bases. V dropped 5 bases and J dropped 7; count of bases not matched to a gene: 15. This CDR3 comprises 17 residues. Germline CDR1 ENHRY, CDR2 SYGVKD.